This T cell receptor (beta chain) was sequenced during a study of blood T cell repertoires in COVID-19. This clone was detected only once. Data came from immunoSEQ multiplex PCR; TCRdb stores just in-frame clones and leaves some out. The data contain over 200,000 clones, around 82% of them singletons. Trimming removed 6 bases from V and 3 bases from J; junction bases left unmatched: 14. CDR3 length: 18 amino acids. Germline V gene lookup returns CDR1 SNHLY and CDR2 FYNNEI. This TCR derives from a man aged 40-50 years with active or convalescent COVID-19. Sequences were obtained from peripheral blood. This chain connects TRBV2 to TRBJ1-4; TRBD1 agrees at 9 bases. The CDR3 spells CASRMGQGRGGPNEKLFF. CDR3 DNA sequence: TGTGCCAGCAGGATGGGACAGGGAAGAGGCGGACCTAATGAAAAACTGTTTTTT.